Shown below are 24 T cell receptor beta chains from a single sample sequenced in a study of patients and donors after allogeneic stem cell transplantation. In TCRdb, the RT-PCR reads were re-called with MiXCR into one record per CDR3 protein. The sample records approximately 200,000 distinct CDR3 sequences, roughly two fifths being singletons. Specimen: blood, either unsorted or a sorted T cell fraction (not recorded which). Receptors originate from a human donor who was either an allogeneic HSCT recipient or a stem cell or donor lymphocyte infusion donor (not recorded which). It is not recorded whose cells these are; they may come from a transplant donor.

The CDR3 nucleotides are TGCGCCAGCAGCTTGGACGGACAGGGGGTCATTGAAAAACTGTTTTTT. Residues: CASSLDGQGVIEKLFF. The chain couples TRBV5-1 to TRBJ1-4, with 10 bases matching TRBD1. The ends lost 0 bases at V and 7 bases at J; junction bases unmatched: 6. CDR3 length: 16 amino acids. The germline V gene has CDR1 SGHRS and CDR2 YFSETQ.

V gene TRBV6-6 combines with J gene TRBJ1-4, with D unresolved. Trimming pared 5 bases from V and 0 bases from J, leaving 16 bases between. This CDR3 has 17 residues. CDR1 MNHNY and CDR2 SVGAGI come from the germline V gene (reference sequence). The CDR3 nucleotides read TGTGCCAGCAGTCTACACGGAACCCTTGCAACTAATGAAAAACTGTTTTTT. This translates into CASSLHGTLATNEKLFF.

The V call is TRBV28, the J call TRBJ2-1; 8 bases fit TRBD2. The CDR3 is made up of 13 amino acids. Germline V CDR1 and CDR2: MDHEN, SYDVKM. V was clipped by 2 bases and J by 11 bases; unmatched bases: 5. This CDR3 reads CASSLLLADKQFF. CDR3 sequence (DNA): TGTGCCAGCAGTTTACTACTAGCGGACAAGCAGTTCTTC.

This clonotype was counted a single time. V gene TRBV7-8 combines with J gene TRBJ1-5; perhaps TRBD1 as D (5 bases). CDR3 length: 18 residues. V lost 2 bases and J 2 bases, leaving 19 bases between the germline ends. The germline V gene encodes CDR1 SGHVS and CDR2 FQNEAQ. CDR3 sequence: CASSLIRAGSQRNQPQHF. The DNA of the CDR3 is TGTGCCAGCAGCTTAATTCGGGCAGGGTCTCAGCGCAATCAGCCCCAGCATTTT.

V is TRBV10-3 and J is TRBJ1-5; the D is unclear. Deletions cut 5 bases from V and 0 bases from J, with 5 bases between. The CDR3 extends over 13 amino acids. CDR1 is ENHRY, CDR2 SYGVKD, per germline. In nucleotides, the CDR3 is TGTGCCATCAGTTGGGATAGCAATCAGCCCCAGCATTTT. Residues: CAISWDSNQPQHF.

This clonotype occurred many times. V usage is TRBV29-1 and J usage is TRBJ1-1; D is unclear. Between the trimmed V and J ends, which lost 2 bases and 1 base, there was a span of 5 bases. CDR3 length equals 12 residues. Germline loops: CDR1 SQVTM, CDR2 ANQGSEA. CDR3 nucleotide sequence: TGCAGCGTTGAATTGGGGAACACTGAAGCTTTCTTT. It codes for CSVELGNTEAFF.

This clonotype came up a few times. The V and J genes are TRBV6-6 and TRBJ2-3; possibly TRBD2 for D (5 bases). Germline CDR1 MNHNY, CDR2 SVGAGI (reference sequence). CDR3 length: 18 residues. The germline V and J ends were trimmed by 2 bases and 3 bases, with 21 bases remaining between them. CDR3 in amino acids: CASSYGPLVRAGTDTQYF. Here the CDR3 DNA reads TGTGCCAGCAGTTACGGGCCCCTCGTGAGGGCCGGTACAGATACGCAGTATTTT.

The CDR3 loop is CSAREALTSGTHEQYF. The CDR3 DNA is TGCAGTGCTAGAGAGGCGCTTACTAGCGGGACCCACGAGCAGTACTTC. The V call is TRBV20-1, the J call TRBJ2-7; the match to TRBD2 covers 10 bases. V gave up 0 bases and J gave up 5 bases; unmatched junction bases: 10. CDR1 is DFQATT and CDR2 is SNEGSKA in the germline V gene (reference sequence). There are 16 residues in the CDR3.

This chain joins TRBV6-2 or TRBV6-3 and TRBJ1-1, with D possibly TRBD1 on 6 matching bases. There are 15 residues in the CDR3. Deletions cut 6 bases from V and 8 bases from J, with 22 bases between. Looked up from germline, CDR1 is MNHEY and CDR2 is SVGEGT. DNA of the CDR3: TGTGCCAGCAGCCCACAGGGTAAAATCCGCTTAGAAGCTTTCTTT. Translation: CASSPQGKIRLEAFF.

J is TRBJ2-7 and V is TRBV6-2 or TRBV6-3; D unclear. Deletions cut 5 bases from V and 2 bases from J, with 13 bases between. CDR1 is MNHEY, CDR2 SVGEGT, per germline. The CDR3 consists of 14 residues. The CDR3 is CASSPLGTPYEQYF. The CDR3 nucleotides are TGTGCCAGCAGTCCCCTGGGCACTCCCTACGAGCAGTACTTC.

Here the CDR3 DNA reads TGTGCCAGCAGACTCCCAGGACAGCCCCAGCATTTT. It encodes CASRLPGQPQHF. The chain is built from TRBV12-3 or TRBV12-4 and TRBJ1-5, with D unresolved. V lost 6 bases to trimming and J lost 7 bases, with 10 bases between them. This CDR3 comprises 12 residues.

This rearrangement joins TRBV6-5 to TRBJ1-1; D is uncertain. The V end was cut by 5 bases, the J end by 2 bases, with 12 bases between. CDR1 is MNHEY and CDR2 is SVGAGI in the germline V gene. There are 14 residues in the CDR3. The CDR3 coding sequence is TGTGCCAGCAGTAATGGCGTCCCTAACACTGAAGCTTTCTTT. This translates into CASSNGVPNTEAFF.

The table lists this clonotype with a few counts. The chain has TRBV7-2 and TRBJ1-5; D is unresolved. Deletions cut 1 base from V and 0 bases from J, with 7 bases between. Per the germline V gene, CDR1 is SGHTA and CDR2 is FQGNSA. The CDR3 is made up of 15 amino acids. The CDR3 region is CASSLEGSSNQPQHF. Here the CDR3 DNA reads TGTGCCAGCAGCTTAGAGGGCAGTAGCAATCAGCCCCAGCATTTT.

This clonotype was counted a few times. CDR3 sequence (DNA): TGTGCCAGCAGTTTAAACATTCCCGGGACAGGGGATGAAGCTTTCTTT. Its translation: CASSLNIPGTGDEAFF. The chain combines TRBV28 with TRBJ1-1; 10 positions agree with TRBD1. The J segment lost 7 bases and the V segment lost 2 bases, leaving 10 bases of the junction unmatched. CDR3 length equals 16 residues. The germline V gene has CDR1 MDHEN and CDR2 SYDVKM.

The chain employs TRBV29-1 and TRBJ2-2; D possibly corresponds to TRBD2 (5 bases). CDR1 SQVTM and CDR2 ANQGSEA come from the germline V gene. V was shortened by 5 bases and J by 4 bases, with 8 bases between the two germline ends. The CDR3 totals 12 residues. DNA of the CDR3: TGCAGCGTTAGCGGACTCACCGGGGAGCTGTTTTTT. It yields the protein CSVSGLTGELFF.

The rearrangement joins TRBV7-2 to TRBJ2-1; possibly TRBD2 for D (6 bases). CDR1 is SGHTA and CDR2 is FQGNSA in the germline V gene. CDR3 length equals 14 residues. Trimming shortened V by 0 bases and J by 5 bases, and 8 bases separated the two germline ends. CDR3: CASSLAGLDNEQFF. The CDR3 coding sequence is TGTGCCAGCAGCTTAGCGGGACTCGACAATGAGCAGTTCTTC.

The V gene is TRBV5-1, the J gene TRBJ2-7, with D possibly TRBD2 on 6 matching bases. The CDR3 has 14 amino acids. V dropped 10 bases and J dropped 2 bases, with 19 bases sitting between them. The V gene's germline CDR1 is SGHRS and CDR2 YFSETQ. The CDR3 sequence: CAPRLERAPYEQYF. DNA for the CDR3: TGCGCCCCCAGGTTAGAGCGGGCTCCCTACGAGCAGTACTTC.

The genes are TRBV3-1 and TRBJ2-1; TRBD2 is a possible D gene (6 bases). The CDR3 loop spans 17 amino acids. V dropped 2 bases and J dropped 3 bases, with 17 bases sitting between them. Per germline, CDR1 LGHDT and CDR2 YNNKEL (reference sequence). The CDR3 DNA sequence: TGTGCCAGCAGCCAAAGGGTCAGTCTAGCGAGCTACAATGAGCAGTTCTTC. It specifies CASSQRVSLASYNEQFF.

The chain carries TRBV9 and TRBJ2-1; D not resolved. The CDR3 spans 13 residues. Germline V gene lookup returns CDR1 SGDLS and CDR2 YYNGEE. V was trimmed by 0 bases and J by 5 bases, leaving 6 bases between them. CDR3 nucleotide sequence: TGTGCCAGCAGCGTAGCCCACCACAATGAGCAGTTCTTC. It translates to CASSVAHHNEQFF.

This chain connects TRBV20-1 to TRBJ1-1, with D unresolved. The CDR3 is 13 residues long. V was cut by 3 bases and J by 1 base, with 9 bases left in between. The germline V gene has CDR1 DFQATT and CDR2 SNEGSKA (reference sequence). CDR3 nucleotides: TGCAGTGCTAGCAAGAAGGAGAACACTGAAGCTTTCTTT. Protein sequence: CSASKKENTEAFF.

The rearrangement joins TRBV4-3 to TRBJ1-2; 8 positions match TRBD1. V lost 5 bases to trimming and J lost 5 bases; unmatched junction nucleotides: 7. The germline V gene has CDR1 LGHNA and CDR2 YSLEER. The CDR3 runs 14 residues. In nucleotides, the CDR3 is TGCGCCAGCAGCTATGGACAGGGAGAATATGGCTACACCTTC. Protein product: CASSYGQGEYGYTF.

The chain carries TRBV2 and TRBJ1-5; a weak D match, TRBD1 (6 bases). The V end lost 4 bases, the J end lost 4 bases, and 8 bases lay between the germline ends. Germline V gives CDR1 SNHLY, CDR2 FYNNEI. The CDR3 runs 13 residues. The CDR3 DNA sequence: TGTGCCAGCAGTGCGGACAGAAATCAGCCCCAGCATTTT. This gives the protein CASSADRNQPQHF.

The CDR3 loop is CASSQVRNQPQHF. The DNA of the CDR3 is TGTGCCAGCAGCCAAGTTCGTAATCAGCCCCAGCATTTT. J is TRBJ1-5 and V is TRBV4-2; D unresolved. Trimming left V 1 base short and J 4 bases short, with 5 bases between. The CDR3 covers 13 residues. The germline V gene encodes CDR1 LGHNA and CDR2 YNFKEQ.

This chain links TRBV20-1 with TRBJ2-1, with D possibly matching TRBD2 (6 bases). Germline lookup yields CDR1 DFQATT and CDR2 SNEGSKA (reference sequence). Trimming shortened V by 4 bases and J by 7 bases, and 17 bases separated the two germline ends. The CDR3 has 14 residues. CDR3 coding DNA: TGCAGTGCTACCCTCGGGGGTTTTTGGAATGAGCAGTTCTTC. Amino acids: CSATLGGFWNEQFF.